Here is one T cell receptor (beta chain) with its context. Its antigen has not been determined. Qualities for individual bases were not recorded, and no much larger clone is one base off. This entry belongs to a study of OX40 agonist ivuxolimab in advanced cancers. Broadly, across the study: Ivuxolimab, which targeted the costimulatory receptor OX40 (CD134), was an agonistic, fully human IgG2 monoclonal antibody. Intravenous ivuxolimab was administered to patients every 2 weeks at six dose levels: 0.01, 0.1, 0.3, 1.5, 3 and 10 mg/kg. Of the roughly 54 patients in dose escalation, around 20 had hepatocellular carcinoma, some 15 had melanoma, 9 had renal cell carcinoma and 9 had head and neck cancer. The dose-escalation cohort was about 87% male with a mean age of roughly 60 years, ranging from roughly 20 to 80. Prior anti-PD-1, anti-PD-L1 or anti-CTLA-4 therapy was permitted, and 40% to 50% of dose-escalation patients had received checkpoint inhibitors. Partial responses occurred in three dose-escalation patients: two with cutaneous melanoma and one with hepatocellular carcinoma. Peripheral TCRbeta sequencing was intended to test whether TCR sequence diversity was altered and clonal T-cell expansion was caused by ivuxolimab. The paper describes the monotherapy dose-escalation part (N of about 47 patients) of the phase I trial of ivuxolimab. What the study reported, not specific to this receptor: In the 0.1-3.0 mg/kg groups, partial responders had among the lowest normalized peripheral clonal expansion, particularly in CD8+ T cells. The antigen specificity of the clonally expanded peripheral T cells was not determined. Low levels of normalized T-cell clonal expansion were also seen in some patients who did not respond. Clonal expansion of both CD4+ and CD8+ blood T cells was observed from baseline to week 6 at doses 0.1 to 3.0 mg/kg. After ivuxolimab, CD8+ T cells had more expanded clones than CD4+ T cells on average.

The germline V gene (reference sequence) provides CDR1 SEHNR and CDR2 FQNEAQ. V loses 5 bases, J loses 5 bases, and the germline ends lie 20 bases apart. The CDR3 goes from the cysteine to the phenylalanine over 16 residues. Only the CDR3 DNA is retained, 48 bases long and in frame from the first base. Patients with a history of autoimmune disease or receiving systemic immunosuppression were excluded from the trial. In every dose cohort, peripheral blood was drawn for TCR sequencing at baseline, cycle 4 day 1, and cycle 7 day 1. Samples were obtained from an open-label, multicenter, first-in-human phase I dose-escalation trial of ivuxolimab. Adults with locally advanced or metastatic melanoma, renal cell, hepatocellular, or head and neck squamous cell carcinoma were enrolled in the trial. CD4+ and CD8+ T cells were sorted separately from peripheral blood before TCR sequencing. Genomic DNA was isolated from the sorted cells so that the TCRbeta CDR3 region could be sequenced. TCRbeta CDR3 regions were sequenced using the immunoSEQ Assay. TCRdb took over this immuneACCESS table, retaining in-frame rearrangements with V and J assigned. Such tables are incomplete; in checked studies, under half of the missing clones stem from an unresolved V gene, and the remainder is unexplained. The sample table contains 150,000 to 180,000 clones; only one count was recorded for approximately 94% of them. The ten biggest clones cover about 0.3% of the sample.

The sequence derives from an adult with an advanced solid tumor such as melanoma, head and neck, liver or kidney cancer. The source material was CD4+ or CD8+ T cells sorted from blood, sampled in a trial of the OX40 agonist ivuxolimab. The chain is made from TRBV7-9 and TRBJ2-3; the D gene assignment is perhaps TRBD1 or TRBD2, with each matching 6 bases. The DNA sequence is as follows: TGTGCCAGCAGCCCGAGGAGGGACACCGCGAGAGATACGCAGTATTTT. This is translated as CASSPRRDTARDTQYF. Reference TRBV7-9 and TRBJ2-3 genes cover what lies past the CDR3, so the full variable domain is DTGVSQNPRHKITKRGQNVTFRCDPISEHNRLYWYRQTLGQGPEFLTYFQNEAQLEKSRLLSDRFSAERPKGSFSTLEIQRTEQGDSAMYLCASSPRRDTARDTQYFGPGTRLTVL.